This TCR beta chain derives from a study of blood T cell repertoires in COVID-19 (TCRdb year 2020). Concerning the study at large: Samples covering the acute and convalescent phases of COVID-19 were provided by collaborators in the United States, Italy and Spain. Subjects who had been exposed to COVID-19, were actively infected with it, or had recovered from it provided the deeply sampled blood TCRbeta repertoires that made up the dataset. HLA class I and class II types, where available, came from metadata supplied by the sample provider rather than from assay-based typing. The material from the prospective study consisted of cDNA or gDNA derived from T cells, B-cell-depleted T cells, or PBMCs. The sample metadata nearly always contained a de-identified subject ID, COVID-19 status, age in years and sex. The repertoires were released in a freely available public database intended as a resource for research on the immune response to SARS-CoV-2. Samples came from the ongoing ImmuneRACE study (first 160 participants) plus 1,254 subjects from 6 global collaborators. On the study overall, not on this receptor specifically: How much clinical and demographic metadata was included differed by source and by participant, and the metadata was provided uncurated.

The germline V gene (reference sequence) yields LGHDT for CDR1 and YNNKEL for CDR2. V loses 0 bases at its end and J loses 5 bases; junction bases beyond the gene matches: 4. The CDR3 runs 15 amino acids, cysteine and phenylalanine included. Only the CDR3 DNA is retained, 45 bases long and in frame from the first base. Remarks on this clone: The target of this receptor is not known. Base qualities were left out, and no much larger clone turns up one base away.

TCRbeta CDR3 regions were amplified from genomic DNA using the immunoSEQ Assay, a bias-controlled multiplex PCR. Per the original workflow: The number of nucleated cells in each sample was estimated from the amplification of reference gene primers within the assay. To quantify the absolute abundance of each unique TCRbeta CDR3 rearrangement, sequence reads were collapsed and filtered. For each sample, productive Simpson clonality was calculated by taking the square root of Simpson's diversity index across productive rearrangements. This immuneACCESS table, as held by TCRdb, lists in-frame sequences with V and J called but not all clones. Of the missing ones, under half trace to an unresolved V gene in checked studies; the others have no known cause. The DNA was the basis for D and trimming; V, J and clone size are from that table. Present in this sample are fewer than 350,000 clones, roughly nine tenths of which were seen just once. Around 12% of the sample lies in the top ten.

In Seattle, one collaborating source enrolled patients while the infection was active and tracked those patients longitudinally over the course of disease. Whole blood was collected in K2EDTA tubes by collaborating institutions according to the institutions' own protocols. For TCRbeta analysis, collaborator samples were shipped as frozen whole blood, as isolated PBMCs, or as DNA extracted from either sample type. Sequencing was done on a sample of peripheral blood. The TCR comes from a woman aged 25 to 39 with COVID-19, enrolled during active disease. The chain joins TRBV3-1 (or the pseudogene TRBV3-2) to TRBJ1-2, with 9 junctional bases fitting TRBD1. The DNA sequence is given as TGTGCCAGCAGCCAAGATGACAGGGGGGAGTATGGCTACACCTTC. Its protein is CASSQDDRGEYGYTF.